A selection of T cell receptor beta chains follows, all from one sample in a study of T-cell memory formation after mild COVID-19. TCRdb re-called the 5' RACE reads through MiXCR, storing one row per CDR3 protein. The sample comprises 470,000 or so distinct CDR3 sequences, 15% to 20% of which are singletons, and approximately 13% rests with the top ten. The sample comprised PBMCs or a T cell subset sorted from them (not recorded which). The source is an adult woman who had mild COVID-19 (a few samples of this study predate the infection). Cell type and time point are not known. CDR3s include the opening cysteine and the closing phenylalanine or tryptophan. Each record gives: CDR3 DNA, CDR3 protein, D gene, V gene, clone size, J gene. D genes are given only for firm matches. Clone sizes are given selectively: once, few, many, or a class where the clone is expanded.

TGCGCCAGCAGCCAAGACGGTGGTAGAGGGGGGACGCGGCAGTATTTT	CASSQDGGRGGTRQYF	-	TRBV4-3	few	TRBJ2-3
TGTGCCAGCAGCTTTAAAGTTGCCCCAGCAGGGATGTCCTACGAGCAGTACTTC	CASSFKVAPAGMSYEQYF	-	TRBV11-2	-	TRBJ2-7
TGTGCCAGCTCACCACCGAATCCGAGACAGGAACAGAAGCAGCCCCAGCATTTT	CASSPPNPRQEQKQPQHF	-	TRBV18	few	TRBJ1-5
TGTGCCAGCAGCCAAAGTCGCAGGGTTAGTCGCGAGCAGTACTTC	CASSQSRRVSREQYF	-	TRBV3-1	-	TRBJ2-7
TGCAGTGCTAGAGAACTAGCGGGGGGAGCCTACGAGCAGTACTTC	CSARELAGGAYEQYF	TRBD2	TRBV20-1	many	TRBJ2-7
TGTGCCAGCAGCTTAGGGGACGGGCCGGGAGAAAAACTGTTTTTT	CASSLGDGPGEKLFF	-	TRBV7-9	-	TRBJ1-4
TGCGCCAGCAGCGTCGGGACTCACGGAGGCGAGCAGTACTTC	CASSVGTHGGEQYF	-	TRBV5-1	few	TRBJ2-7
TGCAGCGGTGACAGGGGGACAGATACGCAGTATTTT	CSGDRGTDTQYF	TRBD1	TRBV29-1	-	TRBJ2-3
TGTGCCAGCAGACCCCCCTGGGGCGGGAGTCTATCCAATGAGCAGTTCTTC	CASRPPWGGSLSNEQFF	TRBD2	TRBV25-1	-	TRBJ2-1
TGTGCCAGCTCCCGTAACTCAGTGAACACTGAAGCTTTCTTT	CASSRNSVNTEAFF	-	TRBV18	once	TRBJ1-1
TGTGCCAGCAGTGCGGACGGGGCTAGCCGGGAGCAGTACTTC	CASSADGASREQYF	-	TRBV12-3/TRBV12-4	-	TRBJ2-7
TGTGCCAGCAGTTCAGCTGGATCGCCCTACGAGCAGTACTTC	CASSSAGSPYEQYF	-	TRBV12-3/TRBV12-4	once	TRBJ2-7
TGCAGTGCTCAGGGGCGGATAAACACTGAAGCTTTCTTT	CSAQGRINTEAFF	-	TRBV20-1	few	TRBJ1-1
TGTGCCAGCAGCGCCTTCAGCCGTCAGGGGTCTGGGGCCAACGTCCTGACTTTC	CASSAFSRQGSGANVLTF	-	TRBV9	-	TRBJ2-6
TGCAGTGCTCCCTCCGGTAGGAGCTACGAGCAGTACTTC	CSAPSGRSYEQYF	-	TRBV20-1	-	TRBJ2-7
TGCAGTGCTAGAGGCCTGCGGGGAGCGTACAATGAGCAGTTCTTC	CSARGLRGAYNEQFF	-	TRBV20-1	few	TRBJ2-1
TGCGCCAGCAGCCGGGGACGGATGAACACTGAAGCTTTCTTT	CASSRGRMNTEAFF	-	TRBV4-3	-	TRBJ1-1
TGTGCCAGCAGCACCTTATCAGGGGATCAGACCCAGTACTTC	CASSTLSGDQTQYF	-	TRBV5-6	few	TRBJ2-5
TGCAGCGTTGTTAAGAACACTGAAGCTTTCTTT	CSVVKNTEAFF	-	TRBV29-1	-	TRBJ1-1
TGTGCCAGCGGAGAGGGTAGAAAGGAGACCCAGTACTTC	CASGEGRKETQYF	-	TRBV12-3/TRBV12-4	many	TRBJ2-5
TGTGCCAGCAGCTTTTACAGTGCGAACACCGGGGAGCTGTTTTTT	CASSFYSANTGELFF	-	TRBV7-9	few	TRBJ2-2
TGTGCCAGCAGTTACTCGGGGGCGGGAGCTACGTTCTTC	CASSYSGAGATFF	-	TRBV6-5	-	TRBJ2-1
TGTGCCAGCAGCCCTATAGAGGGGAGGGCCTACAATGAGCAGTTCTTC	CASSPIEGRAYNEQFF	TRBD2	TRBV7-6	few	TRBJ2-1
TGTGCCAGCAGTTATCTAACCGATCGGGCTAGCGGGAAATACAATGAGCAGTTCTTC	CASSYLTDRASGKYNEQFF	TRBD2	TRBV6-2/TRBV6-3	few	TRBJ2-1
TGTGCCAGCAGCTTAAAATTCCCAGATACGCAGTATTTT	CASSLKFPDTQYF	-	TRBV7-3	few	TRBJ2-3
TGTGCCAGCAGCCCGGATCCTGGGGGAGGAGAGACCCAGTACTTC	CASSPDPGGGETQYF	-	TRBV5-4	-	TRBJ2-5
TGCAGCGTTGACGTGCAGGGGGCCTACGAGCAGTACTTC	CSVDVQGAYEQYF	TRBD1	TRBV29-1	-	TRBJ2-7
TGCAGTGCTAGGACAGGGGGTATATTCGGGGAGCTGTTTTTT	CSARTGGIFGELFF	TRBD1	TRBV20-1	-	TRBJ2-2
TGTGCCAGCAGTCCCTATCGACAGGGAGCCAAAAACATTCAGTACTTC	CASSPYRQGAKNIQYF	TRBD1	TRBV6-5	many	TRBJ2-4
TGTGCCAGCAGCGCCGGGACAGGTCTTAGCGGGGAGCTGTTTTTT	CASSAGTGLSGELFF	TRBD1	TRBV9	-	TRBJ2-2
TGTGCCAGCAGCCGTGGGCACAGCCCGAATTTCAACGAGCAGTACTTC	CASSRGHSPNFNEQYF	-	TRBV3-1	few	TRBJ2-7
TGCGCCAGCAGCCCGGCTCGGGTTGACACTGAAGCTTTCTTT	CASSPARVDTEAFF	-	TRBV4-1	few	TRBJ1-1
TGTGCCAGCCAAAAACAGGGTAATTTGAACTATGGCTACACCTTC	CASQKQGNLNYGYTF	-	TRBV7-9	few	TRBJ1-2
TGTGCCAGCCTCTCGACTAGCGGGATACAGTTCTTC	CASLSTSGIQFF	TRBD2	TRBV6-5	-	TRBJ2-1
TGCGCCAGCAGCCAAGATATAACCGGGACCCTGAACACTGAAGCTTTCTTT	CASSQDITGTLNTEAFF	-	TRBV4-1	few	TRBJ1-1
TGTGCCAGCAGCGTAACAACGGGGGCTAACTATGGCTACACCTTC	CASSVTTGANYGYTF	-	TRBV13	once	TRBJ1-2
TGTGCCAGCAGCTCGAGGGACAGGGGGGGCACTGAAGCTTTCTTT	CASSSRDRGGTEAFF	TRBD1	TRBV9	-	TRBJ1-1
TGTGCCAGCAGTGAACTAGCGATCGGGCAGTATTTT	CASSELAIGQYF	-	TRBV2	-	TRBJ2-3
TGCGCCAGCAGCCGCGAAGGGGTTCGGCCTGGCAATCAGCCCCAGCATTTT	CASSREGVRPGNQPQHF	-	TRBV4-1	-	TRBJ1-5
TGTGCCAGCAGCTCCAGACTAGTCGGCACAGATACGCAGTATTTT	CASSSRLVGTDTQYF	-	TRBV7-9	few	TRBJ2-3
TGTGCCATCAGGGACGGGGCCTATAACGAGCAGTACTTC	CAIRDGAYNEQYF	-	TRBV10-3	few	TRBJ2-7